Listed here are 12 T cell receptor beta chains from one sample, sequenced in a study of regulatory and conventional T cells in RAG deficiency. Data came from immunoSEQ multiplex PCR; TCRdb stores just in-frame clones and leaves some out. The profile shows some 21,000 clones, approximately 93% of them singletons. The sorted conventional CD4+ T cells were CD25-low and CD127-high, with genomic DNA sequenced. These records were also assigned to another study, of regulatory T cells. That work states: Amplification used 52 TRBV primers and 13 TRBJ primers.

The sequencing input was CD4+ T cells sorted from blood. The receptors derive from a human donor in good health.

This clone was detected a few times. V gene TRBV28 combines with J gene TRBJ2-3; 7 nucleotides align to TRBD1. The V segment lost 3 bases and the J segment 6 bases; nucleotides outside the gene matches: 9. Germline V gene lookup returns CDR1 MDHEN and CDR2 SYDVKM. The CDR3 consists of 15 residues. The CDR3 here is CASSFPTGTTDTQYF. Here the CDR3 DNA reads TGTGCCAGCAGTTTTCCGACAGGGACGACCGATACGCAGTATTTT.

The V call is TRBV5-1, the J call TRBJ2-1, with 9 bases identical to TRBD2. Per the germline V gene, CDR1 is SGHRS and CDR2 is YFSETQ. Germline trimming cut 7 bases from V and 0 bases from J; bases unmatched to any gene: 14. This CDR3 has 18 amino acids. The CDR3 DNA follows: TGCGCCAGCTTCCGGGGGGCTAGCGGGACAGACTCCTACAATGAGCAGTTCTTC. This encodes CASFRGASGTDSYNEQFF.

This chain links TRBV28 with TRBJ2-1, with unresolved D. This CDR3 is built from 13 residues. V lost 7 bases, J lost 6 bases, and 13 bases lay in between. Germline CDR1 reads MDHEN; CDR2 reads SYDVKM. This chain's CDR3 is CASTSPALNEQFF. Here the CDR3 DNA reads TGTGCCAGCACTTCGCCGGCCCTCAATGAGCAGTTCTTC.

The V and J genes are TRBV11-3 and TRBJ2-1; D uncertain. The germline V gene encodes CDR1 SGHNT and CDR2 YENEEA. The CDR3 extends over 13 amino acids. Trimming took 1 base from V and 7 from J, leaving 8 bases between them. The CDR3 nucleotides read TGTGCCAGCAGCTTAGGGCACCTAAATGAGCAGTTCTTC. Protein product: CASSLGHLNEQFF.

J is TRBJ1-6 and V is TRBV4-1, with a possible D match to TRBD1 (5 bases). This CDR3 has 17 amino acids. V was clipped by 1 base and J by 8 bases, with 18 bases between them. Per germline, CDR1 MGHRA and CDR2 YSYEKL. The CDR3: CASSQAPGLFEDSPLHF. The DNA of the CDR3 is TGCGCCAGCAGCCAAGCCCCGGGACTGTTTGAGGATTCACCCCTCCACTTT.

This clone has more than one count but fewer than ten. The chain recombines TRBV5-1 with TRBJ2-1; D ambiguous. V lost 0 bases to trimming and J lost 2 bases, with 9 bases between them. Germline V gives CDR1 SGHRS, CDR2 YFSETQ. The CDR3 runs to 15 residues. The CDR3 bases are TGCGCCAGCAGCTTGGGACTGCTTCCCTACAATGAGCAGTTCTTC. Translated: CASSLGLLPYNEQFF.

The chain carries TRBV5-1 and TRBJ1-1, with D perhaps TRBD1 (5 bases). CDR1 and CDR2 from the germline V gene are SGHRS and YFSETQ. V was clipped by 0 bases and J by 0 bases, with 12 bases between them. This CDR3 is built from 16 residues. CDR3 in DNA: TGCGCCAGCAGCTTGGATGGTTGGGGGATGAACACTGAAGCTTTCTTT. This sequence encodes CASSLDGWGMNTEAFF. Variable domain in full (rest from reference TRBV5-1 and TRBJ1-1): KAGVTQTPRYLIKTRGQQVTLSCSPISGHRSVSWYQQTPGQGLQFLFEYFSETQRNKGNFPGRFSGRQFSNSRSEMNVSTLELGDSALYLCASSLDGWGMNTEAFFGQGTRLTVV.

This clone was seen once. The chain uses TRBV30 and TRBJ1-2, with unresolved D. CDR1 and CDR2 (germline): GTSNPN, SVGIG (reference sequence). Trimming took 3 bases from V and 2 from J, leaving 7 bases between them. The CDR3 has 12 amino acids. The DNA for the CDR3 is TGTGCCTGGAGGTATCTCAACTATGGCTACACCTTC. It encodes CAWRYLNYGYTF.

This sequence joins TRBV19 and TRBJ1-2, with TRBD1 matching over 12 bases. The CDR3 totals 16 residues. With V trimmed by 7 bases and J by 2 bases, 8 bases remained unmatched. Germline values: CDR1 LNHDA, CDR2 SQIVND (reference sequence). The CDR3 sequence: CASNREGQGANYGYTF. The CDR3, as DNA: TGTGCCAGTAACCGGGAGGGACAGGGGGCGAACTATGGCTACACCTTC.

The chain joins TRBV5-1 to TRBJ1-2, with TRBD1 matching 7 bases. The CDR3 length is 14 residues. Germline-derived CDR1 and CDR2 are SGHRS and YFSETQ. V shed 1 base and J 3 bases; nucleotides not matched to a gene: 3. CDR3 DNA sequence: TGCGCCAGCAGCTTGACAGGGGAGGACTATGGCTACACCTTC. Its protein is CASSLTGEDYGYTF. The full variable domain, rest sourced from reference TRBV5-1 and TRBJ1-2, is KAGVTQTPRYLIKTRGQQVTLSCSPISGHRSVSWYQQTPGQGLQFLFEYFSETQRNKGNFPGRFSGRQFSNSRSEMNVSTLELGDSALYLCASSLTGEDYGYTFGSGTRLTVV.

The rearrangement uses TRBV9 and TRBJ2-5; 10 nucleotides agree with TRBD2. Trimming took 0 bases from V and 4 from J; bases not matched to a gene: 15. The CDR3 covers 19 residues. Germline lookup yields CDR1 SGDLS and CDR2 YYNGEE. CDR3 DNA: TGTGCCAGCAGCGTAGGAATTGGGCTAGCGGGGGAAGTTGGAGAGACCCAGTACTTC. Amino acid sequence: CASSVGIGLAGEVGETQYF.

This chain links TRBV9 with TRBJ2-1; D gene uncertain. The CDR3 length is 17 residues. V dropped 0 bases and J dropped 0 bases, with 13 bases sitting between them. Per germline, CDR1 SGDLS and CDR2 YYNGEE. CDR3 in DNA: TGTGCCAGCAGCGTAGGGTCCCGGGTCGGCTCCTACAATGAGCAGTTCTTC. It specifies CASSVGSRVGSYNEQFF.